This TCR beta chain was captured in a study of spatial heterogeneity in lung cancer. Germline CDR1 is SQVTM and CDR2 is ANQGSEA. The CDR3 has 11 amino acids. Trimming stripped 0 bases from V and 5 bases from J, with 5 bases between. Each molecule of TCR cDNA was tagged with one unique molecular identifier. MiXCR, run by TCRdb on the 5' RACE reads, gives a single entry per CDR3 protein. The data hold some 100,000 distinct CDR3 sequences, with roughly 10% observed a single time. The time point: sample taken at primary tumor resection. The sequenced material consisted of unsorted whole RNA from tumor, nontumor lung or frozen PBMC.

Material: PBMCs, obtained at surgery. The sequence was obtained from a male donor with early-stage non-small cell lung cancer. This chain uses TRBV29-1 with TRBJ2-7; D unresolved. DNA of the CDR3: TGCAGCGTTGAAGACCGCGACGAGCAGTACTTC. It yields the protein CSVEDRDEQYF.